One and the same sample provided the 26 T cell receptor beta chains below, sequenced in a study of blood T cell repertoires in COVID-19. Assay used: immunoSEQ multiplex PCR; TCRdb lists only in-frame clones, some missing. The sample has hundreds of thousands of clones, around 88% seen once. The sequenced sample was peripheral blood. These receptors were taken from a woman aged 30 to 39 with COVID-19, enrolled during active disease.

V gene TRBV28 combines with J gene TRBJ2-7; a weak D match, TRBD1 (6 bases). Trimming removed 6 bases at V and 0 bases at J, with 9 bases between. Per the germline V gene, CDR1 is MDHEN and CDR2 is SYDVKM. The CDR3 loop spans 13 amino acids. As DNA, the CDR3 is TGTGCCAGCAGACCGGGACACTCCTACGAGCAGTACTTC. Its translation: CASRPGHSYEQYF.

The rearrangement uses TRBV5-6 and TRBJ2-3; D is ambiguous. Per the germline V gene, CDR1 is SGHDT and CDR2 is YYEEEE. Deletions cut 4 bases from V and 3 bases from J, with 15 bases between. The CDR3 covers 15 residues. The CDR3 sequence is CASSPSTRWTDTQYF. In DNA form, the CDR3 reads TGTGCCAGCAGCCCGAGTACGAGGTGGACAGATACGCAGTATTTT.

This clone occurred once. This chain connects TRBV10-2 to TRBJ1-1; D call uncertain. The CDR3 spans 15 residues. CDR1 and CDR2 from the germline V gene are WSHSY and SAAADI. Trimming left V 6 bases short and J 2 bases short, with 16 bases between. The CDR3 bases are TGCGCCAGCAGCCCCCCGGAGAAGGTAAACACTGAAGCTTTCTTT. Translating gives CASSPPEKVNTEAFF.

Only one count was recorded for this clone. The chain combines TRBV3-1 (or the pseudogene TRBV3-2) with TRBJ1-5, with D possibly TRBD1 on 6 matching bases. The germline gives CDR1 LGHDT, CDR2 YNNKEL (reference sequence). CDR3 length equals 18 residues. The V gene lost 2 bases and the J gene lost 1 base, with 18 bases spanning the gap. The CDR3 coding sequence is TGTGCCAGCAGCCAACGACAGGCTCTAGGGATAAGCAATCAGCCCCAGCATTTT. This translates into CASSQRQALGISNQPQHF.

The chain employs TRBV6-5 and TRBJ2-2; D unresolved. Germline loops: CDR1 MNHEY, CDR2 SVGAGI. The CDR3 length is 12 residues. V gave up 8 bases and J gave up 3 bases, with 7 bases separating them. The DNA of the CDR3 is TGTGCCAGCCCCACACACACCGGGGAGCTGTTTTTT. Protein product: CASPTHTGELFF.

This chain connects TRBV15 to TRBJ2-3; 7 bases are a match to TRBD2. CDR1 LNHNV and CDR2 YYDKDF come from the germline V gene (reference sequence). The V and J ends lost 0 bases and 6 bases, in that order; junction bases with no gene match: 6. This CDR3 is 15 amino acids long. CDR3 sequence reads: CATSRDSQRGDTQYF. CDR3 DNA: TGTGCCACCAGCAGAGATAGCCAGCGGGGTGATACGCAGTATTTT.

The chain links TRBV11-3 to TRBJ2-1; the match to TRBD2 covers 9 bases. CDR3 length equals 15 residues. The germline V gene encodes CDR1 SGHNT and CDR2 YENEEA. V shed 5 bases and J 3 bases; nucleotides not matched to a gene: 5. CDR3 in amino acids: CASSPIAGDYNEQFF. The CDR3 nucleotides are TGTGCCAGCAGCCCAATAGCGGGGGACTACAATGAGCAGTTCTTC.

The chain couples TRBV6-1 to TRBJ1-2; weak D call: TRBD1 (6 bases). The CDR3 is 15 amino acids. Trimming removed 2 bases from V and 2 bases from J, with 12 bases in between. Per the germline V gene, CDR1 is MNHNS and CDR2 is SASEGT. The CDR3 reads CASSESRGTNYGYTF. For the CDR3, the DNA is TGTGCCAGCAGTGAAAGTCGAGGGACAAACTATGGCTACACCTTC.

The CDR3, as DNA: TGTGCCAGCAGCCCGGGACAGGGGACTTCCAACTATGGCTACACCTTC. Residues: CASSPGQGTSNYGYTF. The rearrangement uses TRBV27 and TRBJ1-2; 10 bases agree with TRBD1. Germline values: CDR1 MNHEY, CDR2 SMNVEV (reference sequence). V was clipped by 6 bases and J by 2 bases; unmatched bases: 9. This CDR3 has 16 residues.

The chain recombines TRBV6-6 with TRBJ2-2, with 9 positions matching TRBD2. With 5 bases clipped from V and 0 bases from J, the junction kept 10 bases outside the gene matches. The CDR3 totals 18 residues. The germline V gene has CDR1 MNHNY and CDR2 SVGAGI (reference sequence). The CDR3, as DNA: TGTGCCAGCAGTCGATTAAGCGGGAGGAGCACGAACACCGGGGAGCTGTTTTTT. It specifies CASSRLSGRSTNTGELFF.

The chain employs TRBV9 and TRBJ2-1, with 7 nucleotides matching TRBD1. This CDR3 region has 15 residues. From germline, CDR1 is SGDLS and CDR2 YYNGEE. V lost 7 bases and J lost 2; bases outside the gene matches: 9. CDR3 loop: CASSQKGAPYNEQFF. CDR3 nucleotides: TGTGCCAGCTCCCAGAAGGGGGCCCCCTACAATGAGCAGTTCTTC.

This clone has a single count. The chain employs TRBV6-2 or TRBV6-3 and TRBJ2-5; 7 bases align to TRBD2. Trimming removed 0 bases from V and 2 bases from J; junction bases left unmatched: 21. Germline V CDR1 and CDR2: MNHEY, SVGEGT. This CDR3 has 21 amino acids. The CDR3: CASSYSGAAGWDSGLQETQYF. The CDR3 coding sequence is TGTGCCAGCAGTTACTCTGGGGCGGCCGGGTGGGATAGCGGGCTACAAGAGACCCAGTACTTC.

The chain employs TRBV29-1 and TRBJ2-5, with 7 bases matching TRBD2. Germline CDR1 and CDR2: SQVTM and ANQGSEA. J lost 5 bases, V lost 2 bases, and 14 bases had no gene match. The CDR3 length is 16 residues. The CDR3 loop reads CSVERGGSHHGETQYF. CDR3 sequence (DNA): TGCAGCGTTGAAAGGGGCGGGAGCCACCACGGGGAGACCCAGTACTTC.

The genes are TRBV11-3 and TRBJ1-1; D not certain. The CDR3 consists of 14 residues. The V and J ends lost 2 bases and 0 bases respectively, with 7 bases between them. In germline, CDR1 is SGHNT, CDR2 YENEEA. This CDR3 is CASSLNSVNTEAFF. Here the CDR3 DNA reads TGTGCCAGCAGCTTAAACAGTGTGAACACTGAAGCTTTCTTT.

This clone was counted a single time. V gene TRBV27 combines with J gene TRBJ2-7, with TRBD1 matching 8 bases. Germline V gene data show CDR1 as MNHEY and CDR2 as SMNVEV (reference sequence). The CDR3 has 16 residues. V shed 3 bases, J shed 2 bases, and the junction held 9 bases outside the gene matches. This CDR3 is CASSLYQGANPYEQYF. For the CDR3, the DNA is TGTGCCAGCAGTTTGTATCAGGGGGCAAACCCCTACGAGCAGTACTTC.

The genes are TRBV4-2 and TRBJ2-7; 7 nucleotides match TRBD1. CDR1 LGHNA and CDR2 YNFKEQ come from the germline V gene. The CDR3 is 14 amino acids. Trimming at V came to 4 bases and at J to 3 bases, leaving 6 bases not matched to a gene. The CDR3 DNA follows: TGTGCCAGCAGCCTCGACAGGGCCCTCTACGAGCAGTACTTC. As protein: CASSLDRALYEQYF.

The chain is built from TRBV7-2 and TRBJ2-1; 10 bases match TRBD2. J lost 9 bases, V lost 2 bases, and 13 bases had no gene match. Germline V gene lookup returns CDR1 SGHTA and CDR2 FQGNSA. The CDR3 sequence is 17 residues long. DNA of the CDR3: TGTGCCAGCAGCTTAATGGGTGGTGCTAGCGGGAGCAGTGAGCAGTTCTTC. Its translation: CASSLMGGASGSSEQFF. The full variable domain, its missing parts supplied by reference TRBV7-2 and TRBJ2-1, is GAGVSQSPSNKVTEKGKDVELRCDPISGHTALYWYRQSLGQGLEFLIYFQGNSAPDKSGLPSDRFSAERTGGSVSTLTIQRTQQEDSAVYLCASSLMGGASGSSEQFFGPGTRLTVL.

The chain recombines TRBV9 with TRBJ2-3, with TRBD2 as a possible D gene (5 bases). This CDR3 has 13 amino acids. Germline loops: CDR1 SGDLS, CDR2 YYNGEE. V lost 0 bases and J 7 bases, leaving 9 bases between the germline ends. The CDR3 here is CASSVDEGNTQYF. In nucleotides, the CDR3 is TGTGCCAGCAGCGTAGACGAGGGAAATACGCAGTATTTT.

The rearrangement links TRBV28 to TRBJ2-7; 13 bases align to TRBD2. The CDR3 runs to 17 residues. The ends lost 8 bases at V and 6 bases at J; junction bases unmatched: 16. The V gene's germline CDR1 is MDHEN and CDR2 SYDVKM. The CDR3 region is CASLRAGTSGVLSEQYF. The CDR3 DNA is TGTGCCAGCCTCCGTGCTGGGACTAGCGGGGTATTGAGCGAGCAGTACTTC.

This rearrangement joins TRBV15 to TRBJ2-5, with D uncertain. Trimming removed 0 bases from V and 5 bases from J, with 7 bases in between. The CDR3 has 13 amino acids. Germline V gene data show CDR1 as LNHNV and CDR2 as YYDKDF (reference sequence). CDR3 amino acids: CATSRDPGETQYF. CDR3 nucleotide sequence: TGTGCCACCAGCAGAGATCCCGGGGAGACCCAGTACTTC.

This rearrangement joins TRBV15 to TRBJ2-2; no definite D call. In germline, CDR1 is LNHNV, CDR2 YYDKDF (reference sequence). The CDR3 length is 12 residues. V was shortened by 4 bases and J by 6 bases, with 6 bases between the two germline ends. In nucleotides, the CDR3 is TGTGCCACCAGCAACAGCCCCGGGGAGCTGTTTTTT. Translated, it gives CATSNSPGELFF.

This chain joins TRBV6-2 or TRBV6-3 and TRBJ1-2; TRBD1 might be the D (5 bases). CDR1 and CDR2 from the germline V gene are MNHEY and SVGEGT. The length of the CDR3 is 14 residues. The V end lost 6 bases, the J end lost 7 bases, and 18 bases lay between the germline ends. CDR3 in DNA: TGTGCCAGCAGCCCCTTGGTGGGGGGAGTTGGCTACACCTTC. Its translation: CASSPLVGGVGYTF.

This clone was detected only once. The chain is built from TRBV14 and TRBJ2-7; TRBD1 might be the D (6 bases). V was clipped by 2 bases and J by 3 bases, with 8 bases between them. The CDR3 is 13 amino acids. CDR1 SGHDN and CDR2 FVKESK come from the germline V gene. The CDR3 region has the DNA TGTGCCAGCAGCCAACAACAGGGCTACGAGCAGTACTTC. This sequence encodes CASSQQQGYEQYF.

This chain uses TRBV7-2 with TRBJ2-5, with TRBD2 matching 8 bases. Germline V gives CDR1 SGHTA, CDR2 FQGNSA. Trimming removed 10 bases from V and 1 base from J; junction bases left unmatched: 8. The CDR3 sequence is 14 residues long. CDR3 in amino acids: CATIRGGFQETQYF. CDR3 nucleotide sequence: TGTGCCACAATACGGGGGGGCTTCCAAGAGACCCAGTACTTC.

This CDR3 is CATSDPGAQETQYF. The CDR3 DNA is TGTGCCACCAGTGACCCAGGGGCTCAAGAGACCCAGTACTTC. The rearrangement links TRBV24-1 to TRBJ2-5; a weak D match, TRBD1 (6 bases). This CDR3 is built from 14 residues. CDR1 is KGHDR and CDR2 is SFDVKD in the germline V gene. V lost 4 bases and J 2 bases, leaving 10 bases between the germline ends.

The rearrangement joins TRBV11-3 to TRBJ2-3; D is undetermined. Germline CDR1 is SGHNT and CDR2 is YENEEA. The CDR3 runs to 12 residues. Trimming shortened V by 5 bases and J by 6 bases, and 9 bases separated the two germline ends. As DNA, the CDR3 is TGTGCCAGCAGCGTCTCTCGGGATACGCAGTATTTT. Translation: CASSVSRDTQYF.